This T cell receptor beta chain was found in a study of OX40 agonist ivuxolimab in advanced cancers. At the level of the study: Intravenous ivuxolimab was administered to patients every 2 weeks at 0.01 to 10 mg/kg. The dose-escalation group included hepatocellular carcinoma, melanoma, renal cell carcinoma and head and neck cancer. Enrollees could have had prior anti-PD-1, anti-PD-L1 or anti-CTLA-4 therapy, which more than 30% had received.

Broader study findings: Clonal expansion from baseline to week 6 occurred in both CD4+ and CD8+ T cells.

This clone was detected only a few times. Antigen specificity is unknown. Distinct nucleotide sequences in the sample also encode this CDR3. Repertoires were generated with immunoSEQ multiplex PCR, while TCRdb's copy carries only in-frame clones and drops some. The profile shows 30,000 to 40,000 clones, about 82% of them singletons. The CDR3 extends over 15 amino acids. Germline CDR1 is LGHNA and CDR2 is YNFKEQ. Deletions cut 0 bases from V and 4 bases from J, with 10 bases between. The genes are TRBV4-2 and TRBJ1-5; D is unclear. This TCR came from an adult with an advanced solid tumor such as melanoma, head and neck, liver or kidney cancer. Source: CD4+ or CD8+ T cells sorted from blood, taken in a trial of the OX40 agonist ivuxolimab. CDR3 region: CASSQELAGNQPQHF. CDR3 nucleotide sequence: TGTGCCAGCAGCCAAGAGTTGGCGGGGAATCAGCCCCAGCATTTT.